The source of this T cell receptor beta chain is a study of neurological immune-mediated disorders. Using its own MiXCR run on the 5' RACE reads, TCRdb lists one record per CDR3 protein. Counted here are about 48,000 distinct CDR3 sequences, around 2% occurring once; the ten biggest clones make up more than 2%. This clonotype was picked up many times. This CDR3 spans 12 amino acids. V lost 2 bases and J lost 14, with 15 bases in between. Per germline, CDR1 LGHDT and CDR2 YNNKEL (reference sequence). Sequencing was carried out using PBMCs. The receptor was isolated from a middle-aged woman with multiple sclerosis. V is TRBV3-1 and J is TRBJ1-1; TRBD1 is a possible D gene (6 bases). As DNA, the CDR3 is TGTGCCAGCAGCCAAATAGAGGGACAAGGCTTCTTT. This gives the protein CASSQIEGQGFF.